The rows below give T cell receptor beta chains drawn from one sample of a study of blood T cell repertoires in COVID-19. Some clones are missing from TCRdb's copy, which holds only in-frame ones; the method was immunoSEQ multiplex PCR. Of under 350,000 clones detected, about 86% appear once; the ten largest clones hold about 4.2%. Sequenced sample: PBMCs or T cells enriched from blood (not recorded which). The origin of the receptors is a woman aged 40 to 55 with acute COVID-19. Each CDR3 is given with its conserved first and last residue. The order of the fields is clone size, D gene, J gene, V gene, CDR3 protein, CDR3 DNA. A D gene is named only where the DNA matches it firmly. Not every row has a clone size; where given, it reads once, few, many or a size class.

size: NA
D: NA
J: TRBJ2-1
V: TRBV19
CDR3: CASSIRGHTYNEQFF
DNA: TGTGCCAGTAGTATACGAGGACACACCTACAATGAGCAGTTCTTC

size: NA
D: NA
J: TRBJ2-7
V: TRBV6-5
CDR3: CASSYSGDIISTEQYF
DNA: TGTGCCAGCAGTTACTCAGGGGACATCATATCGACCGAGCAGTACTTC

size: few
D: NA
J: TRBJ1-6
V: TRBV7-3
CDR3: CASSLSPISGNSPLHF
DNA: TGTGCCAGCAGCTTAAGCCCTATCTCGGGGAATTCACCCCTCCACTTT

size: NA
D: NA
J: TRBJ1-4
V: TRBV19
CDR3: CASSIDVLAAGANPNEKLFF
DNA: TGTGCCAGTAGTATAGATGTTCTGGCGGCAGGGGCGAACCCTAATGAAAAACTGTTTTTT

size: NA
D: NA
J: TRBJ1-5
V: TRBV6-6
CDR3: CASSNTNSNQPQHF
DNA: TGTGCCAGCAGTAACACCAATAGCAATCAGCCCCAGCATTTT

size: NA
D: NA
J: TRBJ1-2
V: TRBV5-1
CDR3: CASSLGDRKYGYTF
DNA: TGCGCCAGCAGCTTGGGAGACAGGAAGTATGGCTACACCTTC

size: NA
D: NA
J: TRBJ2-3
V: TRBV2
CDR3: CASSVGISTDTQYF
DNA: TGTGCCAGCAGTGTTGGCATTAGCACAGATACGCAGTATTTT

size: NA
D: NA
J: TRBJ1-5
V: TRBV7-9
CDR3: CASSLRQEPQHF
DNA: TGTGCCAGCAGCTTACGCCAGGAGCCCCAGCATTTT

size: NA
D: NA
J: TRBJ1-2
V: TRBV12-5
CDR3: CASATANYPYGYTF
DNA: TGTGCTAGTGCCACGGCAAACTATCCCTATGGCTACACCTTC

size: NA
D: TRBD1
J: TRBJ1-6
V: TRBV27
CDR3: CASSFGTAFSPNSPLHF
DNA: TGTGCCAGCAGTTTTGGGACAGCCTTTTCTCCGAATTCACCCCTCCACTTT

size: NA
D: NA
J: TRBJ1-2
V: TRBV7-2
CDR3: CASSYNGQIYGYTF
DNA: TGTGCCAGCAGCTACAACGGACAGATCTATGGCTACACCTTC

size: NA
D: NA
J: TRBJ1-2
V: TRBV5-5
CDR3: CASSLAGGQRSNYGYTF
DNA: TGTGCCAGCAGCTTGGCCGGCGGACAGAGATCCAACTATGGCTACACCTTC

size: NA
D: TRBD1
J: TRBJ2-2
V: TRBV27
CDR3: CASSRFGQAPGELFF
DNA: TGTGCCAGCAGTCGCTTCGGACAGGCCCCCGGGGAGCTGTTTTTT

size: NA
D: NA
J: TRBJ2-1
V: TRBV5-6
CDR3: CASSLSGRREQFF
DNA: TGTGCCAGCAGTTTGAGTGGTAGGAGGGAGCAGTTCTTC

size: NA
D: NA
J: TRBJ1-1
V: TRBV6-8
CDR3: CASSYATRGGEARGNTEAFF
DNA: TGTGCCAGCAGTTACGCTACCCGAGGAGGGGAAGCGAGGGGGAACACTGAAGCTTTCTTT

size: once
D: NA
J: TRBJ1-5
V: TRBV21-1
CDR3: CASSKRLQWGGPEVGQPQHF
DNA: TGTGCCAGCAGCAAAAGGCTTCAGTGGGGGGGCCCTGAAGTCGGTCAGCCCCAGCATTTT

size: NA
D: TRBD2
J: TRBJ2-4
V: TRBV6-1
CDR3: CASSDLAGGQASIQYF
DNA: TGTGCCAGCAGTGATTTAGCGGGGGGGCAGGCAAGCATTCAGTACTTC

size: NA
D: NA
J: TRBJ2-3
V: TRBV27
CDR3: CASRLGGGSWDTQYF
DNA: TGTGCCAGCAGGCTAGGTGGGGGGAGTTGGGATACGCAGTATTTT

size: NA
D: TRBD1
J: TRBJ2-2
V: TRBV28
CDR3: CADGDSTGELFF
DNA: TGTGCCGACGGGGACAGCACCGGGGAGCTGTTTTTT

size: NA
D: NA
J: TRBJ2-7
V: TRBV5-5
CDR3: CASSLYGGASYEQYF
DNA: TGTGCCAGCAGCTTGTACGGGGGTGCCTCCTACGAGCAGTACTTC